This TCR beta chain was captured in a study of blood T cell repertoires in COVID-19. Repertoires were generated with immunoSEQ multiplex PCR, while TCRdb's copy carries only in-frame clones and drops some. The repertoire has roughly 100,000 clones, 65% to 75% of them found once; the top ten carry about 5.9%. Germline values: CDR1 SGHTA, CDR2 FQGNSA. J was trimmed by 10 bases and V by 5 bases; bases with no gene match: 5. The CDR3 runs 12 residues. The J gene is TRBJ2-3, the V gene TRBV7-2; 8 nucleotides align to TRBD2. The sequenced sample was peripheral blood. This receptor was taken from a man older than 75 with acute or convalescent COVID-19. CDR3 DNA sequence: TGTGCCAGCAGCAATAGCGGGATAGCGCAGTATTTT. Its translation is CASSNSGIAQYF.